This T cell receptor (beta chain) was sequenced during a study of response to subunit inactivated influenza vaccine (dated by TCRdb to about 2018). With regard to the full study: To follow how T cells responded to a trivalent subunit inactivated influenza vaccine, the researchers relied on deep quantitative profiling of the T cell receptor repertoire.

This clonotype showed up just a few times. There is no known antigen for this receptor. Base qualities were left out, and no much larger clone turns up one base away. The paper as a whole reports these results and caveats: According to the authors, only a limited number of new T cells may be recruited by each seasonal influenza vaccination.

Counted from cysteine to phenylalanine, this CDR3 has 14 amino acids. Left in the record is the CDR3 DNA by itself, 42 bases read in frame from the first base. Looking up the germline V gene (reference sequence) yields CDR1 SEHNR and CDR2 FQNEAQ. V and J are trimmed by 5 bases and 3 bases, and the gene matches miss 5 bases of the junction. Preparation of the library involved RT-PCR. The listed sequencing device is Illumina HiSeq 2500. TCRdb itself trimmed the public reads at Q25 with fastp, ran MiXCR and retained productive beta chains. Every entry covers one CDR3 protein and lists the most common genes and DNA from its rows. This sample comprises fewer than 600,000 distinct CDR3 sequences, approximately 7.2% of them detected only once. The ten most abundant clones make up around 14% of the sample.

This sample comprised PBMCs from blood, obtained less than 25 months after vaccination. The source is a man between 50 and 75 years old who received an inactivated influenza vaccine. Donor details come from another sample of the same person, matched by shared clones. The chain is encoded by TRBV7-9 joined to TRBJ2-5, and 8 junctional nucleotides match TRBD2. The nucleotides are TGTGCCAGCAGCGTACTAGCGGCTGAAGAGACCCAGTACTTC. Its translation reads: CASSVLAAEETQYF. The variable domain in full, with residues beyond the CDR3 obtained from the reference TRBV7-9 and TRBJ2-5 genes, is DTGVSQNPRHKITKRGQNVTFRCDPISEHNRLYWYRQTLGQGPEFLTYFQNEAQLEKSRLLSDRFSAERPKGSFSTLEIQRTEQGDSAMYLCASSVLAAEETQYFGPGTRLLVL.